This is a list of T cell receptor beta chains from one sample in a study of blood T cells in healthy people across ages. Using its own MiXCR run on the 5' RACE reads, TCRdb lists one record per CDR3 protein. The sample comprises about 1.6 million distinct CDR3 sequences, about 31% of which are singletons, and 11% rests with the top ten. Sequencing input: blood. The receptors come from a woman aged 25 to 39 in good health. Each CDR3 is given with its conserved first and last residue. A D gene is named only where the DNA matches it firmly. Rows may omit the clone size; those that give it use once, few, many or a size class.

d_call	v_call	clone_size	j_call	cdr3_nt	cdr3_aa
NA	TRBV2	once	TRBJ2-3	TGTGCCAGCAGTGAACTAGTCGGAGATACGCAGTATTTT	CASSELVGDTQYF
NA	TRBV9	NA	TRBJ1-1	TGTGCCAGCAGCGTAGAGGGGAAGAACACTGAAGCTTTCTTT	CASSVEGKNTEAFF
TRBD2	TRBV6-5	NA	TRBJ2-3	TGTGCCAGCACCCCTCCCGGGGGGGGAAAGCTGGTGTATTTT	CASTPPGGGKLVYF
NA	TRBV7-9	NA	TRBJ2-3	TGTGCCAGCAGCCCCCCCTTCTTGTTGGAGCCCACAGATACGCAGTATTTT	CASSPPFLLEPTDTQYF
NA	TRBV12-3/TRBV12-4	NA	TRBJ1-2	TGTGCCAGCACTCCTACAGCATCTAACTATGGCTACACCTTC	CASTPTASNYGYTF
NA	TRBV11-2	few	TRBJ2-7	TGTGCCAGCAGCTTAGATGGGTTGAGCCCCTACGAGCAGTACTTC	CASSLDGLSPYEQYF
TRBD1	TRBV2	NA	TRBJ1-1	TGTGCCAGCAGCCCCGGGACAGGGGTGGATGAAGCTTTCTTT	CASSPGTGVDEAFF
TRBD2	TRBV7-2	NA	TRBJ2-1	TGTGCCAGCAGCTTTAGCGGGGGGGCTGCCTACAATGAGCAGTTCTTC	CASSFSGGAAYNEQFF
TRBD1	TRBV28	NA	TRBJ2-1	TGTGCCAGCACCAACAGGGGAGACACCTACAATGAGCAGTTCTTC	CASTNRGDTYNEQFF
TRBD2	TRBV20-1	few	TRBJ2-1	TGCAGTGCCACCGCGAGCGGGAGGTCAGGCGATGAGCAGTTCTTC	CSATASGRSGDEQFF
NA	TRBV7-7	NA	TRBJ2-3	TGTGCCAGCAGCTTAGGACAGATGAATACGCAGTATTTT	CASSLGQMNTQYF
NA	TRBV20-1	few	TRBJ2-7	TGCAGTGCTGGGTGGGAGTCCTACGAGCAGTACTTC	CSAGWESYEQYF
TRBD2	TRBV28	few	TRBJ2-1	TGTGCCAGCAGTTTTGACCTAGCGGGGGGAAGGAATGAGCAGTTCTTC	CASSFDLAGGRNEQFF
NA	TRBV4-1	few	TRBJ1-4	TGCGCCAGCAGCCAATCAGCAACTAATGAAAAACTGTTTTTT	CASSQSATNEKLFF
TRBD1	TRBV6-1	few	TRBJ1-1	TGTGCCAGCACTGGACAGGGGAACACTGAAGCTTTCTTT	CASTGQGNTEAFF
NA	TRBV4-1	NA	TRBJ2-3	TGCGCCAGCAGCCGGAATACAGTGGAGGCAGATACGCAGTATTTT	CASSRNTVEADTQYF
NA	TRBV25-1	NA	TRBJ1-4	TGTGCCAGCAGCCCTGCCGGGGATGAAGAACTGTTTTTT	CASSPAGDEELFF